A single sample is the source of the 28 T cell receptor beta chains below, sequenced in a study of T-cell memory formation after mild COVID-19 (dated by TCRdb to about 2021). Library preparation used 5' RACE. Sequencing was carried out with an Illumina NovaSeq 6000. TCRdb reprocessed the public reads (quality trimming at Q25 with fastp, clone calling with MiXCR) and kept in-frame beta chains. Rows matching on CDR3 protein sequence are summarized as one entry with the most common DNA and genes. The sample table shows more than 250,000 distinct CDR3 sequences, and 15% to 20% are seen once. Clones ranked in the top ten supply 22% of the sample. The sample taken for sequencing was PBMCs or a T cell subset sorted from them (not recorded which). All receptors come from a man aged 18-30 years who had mild COVID-19 (a few samples of this study predate the infection). The sample titles of this study are shuffled in the database, so cell type and time point are left out; the donor was told from shared clones.

The chain is built from TRBV5-1 and TRBJ1-2; D is undetermined. V was trimmed by 4 bases and J by 4 bases, leaving 17 bases between them. Germline V gene sequence: CDR1 SGHRS, CDR2 YFSETQ. This CDR3 is 15 amino acids long. This chain's CDR3 is CASSPREALSYGYTF. The CDR3, as DNA: TGCGCCAGCAGCCCAAGAGAGGCCCTGAGCTATGGCTACACCTTC.

This chain connects TRBV5-1 to TRBJ1-2; a weak D match, TRBD1 (5 bases). Germline V gene data show CDR1 as SGHRS and CDR2 as YFSETQ. With 7 bases removed from V and 1 base from J, the gap between germline ends came to 8 bases. This CDR3 has 12 residues. The CDR3 loop is CASGADNYGYTF. In DNA, the CDR3 is TGCGCCAGCGGGGCCGATAACTATGGCTACACCTTC.

This clonotype was counted only a few times. The rearrangement links TRBV7-7 to TRBJ2-7, with 7 bases lining up with TRBD1. Germline CDR1 reads SSHAT; CDR2 reads FNYEAQ (reference sequence). The length of the CDR3 is 14 residues. V dropped 5 bases and J dropped 3; count of bases not matched to a gene: 7. The CDR3 is CASSPYRDSYEQYF. For the CDR3, the DNA is TGTGCCAGCAGCCCATACCGGGACAGCTACGAGCAGTACTTC.

The chain recombines TRBV29-1 with TRBJ2-5, with TRBD2 identical over 8 bases. CDR3 length: 15 amino acids. Germline V gene sequence: CDR1 SQVTM, CDR2 ANQGSEA. The J segment lost 1 base and the V segment lost 0 bases, leaving 4 bases of the junction unmatched. The CDR3 DNA is TGCAGCGTTGAAGATGTCGGGGGGGTCCAAGAGACCCAGTACTTC. It is translated as CSVEDVGGVQETQYF.

This clonotype was detected many times. The chain combines TRBV10-1 with TRBJ2-2; D may be TRBD1 (6 bases). The CDR3 is 15 amino acids. With 5 bases removed from V and 4 bases from J, the gap between germline ends came to 14 bases. Germline CDR1 is WNHNN and CDR2 is SYGVQD (reference sequence). This chain's CDR3 is CASSQQGRGTGELFF. The DNA of the CDR3 is TGCGCCAGCAGTCAACAGGGCCGGGGCACCGGGGAGCTGTTTTTT.

This chain's CDR3 is CASSPSSPWAETQYF. CDR3 coding DNA: TGTGCCAGCAGCCCCTCGAGCCCCTGGGCGGAGACCCAGTACTTC. This chain uses TRBV3-1 with TRBJ2-5; the D is unclear. The CDR3 has 15 residues. Germline V gene data show CDR1 as LGHDT and CDR2 as YNNKEL (reference sequence). Trimming pared 4 bases from V and 5 bases from J, leaving 17 bases between.

This clonotype showed up just a few times. The rearrangement uses TRBV6-5 and TRBJ2-3; D gene uncertain. The V end lost 0 bases, the J end lost 0 bases, and 13 bases lay between the germline ends. Germline CDR1 is MNHEY and CDR2 is SVGAGI. The CDR3 consists of 17 residues. The DNA for the CDR3 is TGTGCCAGCAGTTACTCGACGATGCCAGTTAGCACAGATACGCAGTATTTT. It specifies CASSYSTMPVSTDTQYF.

The genes are TRBV7-2 and TRBJ1-2, with unresolved D. The germline V gene has CDR1 SGHTA and CDR2 FQGNSA. The CDR3 totals 14 residues. Trimming took off 5 bases at V and 4 bases at J, with 14 bases between the two ends. The CDR3 sequence: CASSDLIASYGYTF. The CDR3 coding sequence is TGTGCCAGCAGCGACCTAATAGCCTCCTATGGCTACACCTTC. The entire variable domain, with the rest obtained from reference TRBV7-2 and TRBJ1-2, is as follows: GAGVSQSPSNKVTEKGKDVELRCDPISGHTALYWYRQSLGQGLEFLIYFQGNSAPDKSGLPSDRFSAERTGGSVSTLTIQRTQQEDSAVYLCASSDLIASYGYTFGSGTRLTVV.

The genes are TRBV11-2 and TRBJ1-2; no definite D call. CDR3 length: 11 residues. Trimming cost V 5 bases and J 8 bases, with 9 bases left between them. Germline V gene sequence: CDR1 SGHAT, CDR2 FQNNGV. DNA of the CDR3: TGTGCCAGCAGCCCCACCGGGGGCTACACCTTC. It encodes CASSPTGGYTF. Full variable domain (remainder filled in from reference TRBV11-2 and TRBJ1-2): EAGVAQSPRYKIIEKRQSVAFWCNPISGHATLYWYQQILGQGPKLLIQFQNNGVVDDSQLPKDRFSAERLKGVDSTLKIQPAKLEDSAVYLCASSPTGGYTFGSGTRLTVV.

This clonotype was detected a few times. V gene TRBV7-6 combines with J gene TRBJ2-4, with D possibly called TRBD1 or TRBD2 (5 bases each). The CDR3 totals 12 residues. Trimming took off 8 bases at V and 8 bases at J, with 13 bases between the two ends. Germline assignment: CDR1 SGHVS and CDR2 FNYEAQ. CDR3 loop: CASSGRGDIQYF. CDR3 nucleotides: TGTGCCAGCTCGGGCAGAGGGGACATTCAGTACTTC. Variable domain in full (rest from reference TRBV7-6 and TRBJ2-4): GAGVSQSPRYKVTKRGQDVALRCDPISGHVSLYWYRQALGQGPEFLTYFNYEAQQDKSGLPNDRFSAERPEGSISTLTIQRTEQRDSAMYRCASSGRGDIQYFGAGTRLSVL.

The chain recombines TRBV5-6 with TRBJ1-1; D gene ambiguous. The CDR3 has 13 residues. V lost 7 bases and J lost 3, with 13 bases in between. Germline lookup yields CDR1 SGHDT and CDR2 YYEEEE. CDR3 amino acids: CASYLGPHTEAFF. The CDR3 DNA sequence: TGTGCCAGCTACCTAGGGCCTCACACTGAAGCTTTCTTT.

The chain couples TRBV18 to TRBJ2-7; D may be TRBD1 or TRBD2 (5 bases each). Trimming removed 4 bases from V and 0 bases from J, with 7 bases in between. The CDR3 loop spans 13 amino acids. Germline V lookup: CDR1 KGHSH, CDR2 LQKENI. For the CDR3, the DNA is TGTGCCAGCTCACGGGGGATCTCCTACGAGCAGTACGTC. Translated: CASSRGISYEQYV.

This chain joins TRBV29-1 and TRBJ2-5; 7 bases map to TRBD1. There are 13 residues in the CDR3. Germline V gene data show CDR1 as SQVTM and CDR2 as ANQGSEA. V lost 6 bases and J lost 3; bases outside the gene matches: 7. The CDR3 here is CSVALQGKETQYF. The CDR3, as DNA: TGCAGCGTGGCCCTACAGGGGAAAGAGACCCAGTACTTC. Full variable domain (outside the CDR3, taken from reference TRBV29-1 and TRBJ2-5): SAVISQKPSRDICQRGTSLTIQCQVDSQVTMMFWYRQQPGQSLTLIATANQGSEATYESGFVIDKFPISRPNLTFSTLTVSNMSPEDSSIYLCSVALQGKETQYFGPGTRLLVL.

V usage is TRBV7-2 and J usage is TRBJ2-7; D gene ambiguous. CDR1 and CDR2 from the germline V gene are SGHTA and FQGNSA. The CDR3 is made up of 15 amino acids. Trimming left V 3 bases short and J 1 base short, with 13 bases between. The chain's CDR3 is CASSFLPAASYEQYF. Here the CDR3 DNA reads TGTGCCAGCAGCTTTCTTCCGGCGGCTTCCTACGAGCAGTACTTC.

Ten or more counts support this clonotype. The rearrangement links TRBV12-3 or TRBV12-4 to TRBJ2-5; the D is unclear. V was pared by 3 bases and J by 4 bases, with 3 bases between. This CDR3 contains 11 residues. CDR3 protein: CASSFSETQYF. DNA for the CDR3: TGTGCCAGCAGTTTCTCAGAGACCCAGTACTTC.

The chain joins TRBV24-1 to TRBJ2-3, with TRBD1 as a possible D gene (6 bases). V lost 5 bases, J lost 6 bases, and 14 bases lay in between. Germline CDR1 is KGHDR and CDR2 is SFDVKD. The CDR3 loop spans 14 amino acids. The DNA of the CDR3 is TGTGCCACCAGTGTCGGGCAGGGGCTCGATACGCAGTATTTT. Its translation is CATSVGQGLDTQYF.

This clonotype occurred a few times. This chain uses TRBV7-6 with TRBJ1-4; a possible D gene is TRBD1 (6 bases). Between the trimmed V and J ends, which lost 5 bases and 8 bases, there was a span of 15 bases. CDR1 and CDR2 (germline): SGHVS, FNYEAQ. The CDR3 length is 14 residues. The chain's CDR3 is CASSLGTSEEKLFF. In nucleotides, the CDR3 is TGTGCCAGCAGCCTCGGGACATCAGAAGAAAAACTGTTTTTT.

With regard to this clonotype: One end of the junction fails to match germline, which may point to a read error. CDR3 sequence reads: CACSGEVTEAFF. The CDR3, as DNA: TGTGCCTGCAGTGGGGAGGTAACTGAAGCTTTCTTT. The chain employs TRBV28 and TRBJ1-1; D uncertain. The CDR3 contains 12 residues. Germline CDR1 reads MDHEN; CDR2 reads SYDVKM. Full variable domain (outside the CDR3, taken from reference TRBV28 and TRBJ1-1): DVKVTQSSRYLVKRTGEKVFLECVQDMDHENMFWYRQDPGLGLRLIYFSYDVKMKEKGDIPEGYSVSREKKERFSLILESASTNQTSMYLCACSGEVTEAFFGQGTRLTVV.

J is TRBJ2-5 and V is TRBV27; D is ambiguous. The CDR3 is 14 amino acids. Germline CDR1 MNHEY, CDR2 SMNVEV (reference sequence). V gave up 3 bases and J gave up 4 bases, with 12 bases separating them. The chain's CDR3 is CASSFGPVRETQYF. The CDR3 coding sequence is TGTGCCAGCAGTTTCGGACCGGTGAGAGAGACCCAGTACTTC.

The chain couples TRBV29-1 to TRBJ1-1, with D unclear. This CDR3 is 12 amino acids long. Per germline, CDR1 SQVTM and CDR2 ANQGSEA. Trimming shortened V by 6 bases and J by 4 bases, and 12 bases separated the two germline ends. CDR3 coding DNA: TGCAGCGTGACCGAGCAAGGCACTGAAGCTTTCTTT. Amino acid sequence: CSVTEQGTEAFF.

This clonotype was recorded a few times. This chain joins TRBV2 and TRBJ2-7, with D perhaps TRBD1 or TRBD2 (6 bases each). Germline values: CDR1 SNHLY, CDR2 FYNNEI. The CDR3 sequence is 13 residues long. V dropped 6 bases and J dropped 3 bases, with 12 bases sitting between them. In DNA, the CDR3 is TGTGCCAGCAGGCGGGACATTTACTACGAGCAGTACGTC. Translation: CASRRDIYYEQYV.

The rearrangement joins TRBV5-1 to TRBJ2-3; D might be TRBD1 (5 bases). Germline V gene lookup returns CDR1 SGHRS and CDR2 YFSETQ. The CDR3 length is 15 residues. V was clipped by 6 bases and J by 4 bases, with 18 bases between them. The CDR3 region has the DNA TGCGCCAGCATTCAAGGGGAAATAGGGCCAGATACGCAGTATTTT. Translation gives CASIQGEIGPDTQYF.

The chain uses TRBV20-1 and TRBJ1-1; the D is unclear. The V gene's germline CDR1 is DFQATT and CDR2 SNEGSKA (reference sequence). V gave up 3 bases and J gave up 6 bases, with 17 bases separating them. The CDR3 consists of 14 residues. For the CDR3, the DNA is TGCAGTGCTAGCTTAGTGGGCCGCTCCCCTGAAGCTTTCTTT. Translated: CSASLVGRSPEAFF.

V usage is TRBV29-1 and J usage is TRBJ2-7, with 7 bases lining up with TRBD1. The germline V gene encodes CDR1 SQVTM and CDR2 ANQGSEA. The CDR3 consists of 13 residues. The V gene end was trimmed by 6 bases and the J gene end by 2 bases; junction bases not matched to a gene: 7. The CDR3 DNA reads TGCAGCGTGAAAAGGGACAGAACCTACGAGCAGTACTTC. This encodes CSVKRDRTYEQYF.

This clonotype was seen only once. Here the CDR3 reads CASSALARETQYF. The CDR3 nucleotides read TGTGCCAGCAGCGCACTAGCGCGAGAGACCCAGTACTTC. The rearrangement joins TRBV7-2 to TRBJ2-5; 7 bases are a match to TRBD2. The CDR3 has 13 amino acids. Germline values: CDR1 SGHTA, CDR2 FQGNSA. The V gene end was trimmed by 5 bases and the J gene end by 4 bases; junction bases not matched to a gene: 4.

The chain joins TRBV12-3 or TRBV12-4 to TRBJ1-3, with D hard to call. CDR3 length: 13 amino acids. With 1 base removed from V and 5 bases from J, the gap between germline ends came to 6 bases. CDR3 nucleotides: TGTGCCAGCAGTTTAGTTTATAGAAACACCATATATTTT. Encoded protein: CASSLVYRNTIYF.

The chain employs TRBV5-1 and TRBJ2-3, with D maybe TRBD2 (5 bases). Per the germline V gene, CDR1 is SGHRS and CDR2 is YFSETQ. CDR3 length equals 15 residues. V was cut by 3 bases and J by 6 bases, with 17 bases left in between. For the CDR3, the DNA is TGCGCCAGCAGCTCCCCGGGGTTTACTGTGGATACGCAGTATTTT. It yields the protein CASSSPGFTVDTQYF.

In this sample, this clonotype turned up a few times. Here the CDR3 reads CASTRLDLQETQYF. The DNA for the CDR3 is TGTGCCAGCACTCGACTTGACTTACAAGAGACCCAGTACTTC. The chain combines TRBV2 with TRBJ2-5; no firm D call. Looked up from germline, CDR1 is SNHLY and CDR2 is FYNNEI. The V end lost 7 bases, the J end lost 2 bases, and 14 bases lay between the germline ends. This CDR3 region has 14 residues.